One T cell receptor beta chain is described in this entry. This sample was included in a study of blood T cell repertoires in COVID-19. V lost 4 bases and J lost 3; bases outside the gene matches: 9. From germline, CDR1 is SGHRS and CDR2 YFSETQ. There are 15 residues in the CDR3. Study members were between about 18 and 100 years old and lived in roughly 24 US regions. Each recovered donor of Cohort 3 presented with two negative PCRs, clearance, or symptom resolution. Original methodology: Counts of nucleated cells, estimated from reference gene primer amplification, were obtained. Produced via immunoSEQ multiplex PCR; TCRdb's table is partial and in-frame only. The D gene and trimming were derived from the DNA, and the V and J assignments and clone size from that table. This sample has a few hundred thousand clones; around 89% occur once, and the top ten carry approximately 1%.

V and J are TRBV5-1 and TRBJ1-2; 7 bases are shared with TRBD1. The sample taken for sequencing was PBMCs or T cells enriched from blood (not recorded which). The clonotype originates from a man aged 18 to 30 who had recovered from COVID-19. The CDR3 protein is CASSERTGGDYGYTF. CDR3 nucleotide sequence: TGCGCCAGCAGCGAACGGACAGGAGGGGACTATGGCTACACCTTC.